Following are 24 T cell receptor beta chains from one sample sequenced in a study of CD8 T cells in Susac syndrome. Random hexamers served to reverse transcribe roughly 0.45 to 1 ug RNA. One entry per CDR3 protein results from TCRdb running MiXCR on the immunoSEQ multiplex PCR reads. In the table there are 210,000 or so distinct CDR3 sequences, about 94% of which are singletons. Input material: CD4+ T cells from PBMCs. These receptors all come from a human donor with Susac syndrome.

This chain connects TRBV20-1 to TRBJ1-6, with D unclear. Per the germline V gene, CDR1 is DFQATT and CDR2 is SNEGSKA (reference sequence). The CDR3 is 12 amino acids. Between the trimmed V and J ends, which lost 3 bases and 7 bases, there was a span of 7 bases. The CDR3 nucleotides read TGCAGTGCTAGCGACGGAAATTCACCCCTCCACTTT. Amino acids: CSASDGNSPLHF.

The V gene is TRBV29-1, the J gene TRBJ1-1, with unresolved D. CDR1 and CDR2 from the germline V gene are SQVTM and ANQGSEA. CDR3 length: 13 residues. V was clipped by 3 bases and J by 1 base, with 9 bases between them. CDR3 DNA sequence: TGCAGCGTTGAGGTGGGCAGGAACACTGAAGCTTTCTTT. It specifies CSVEVGRNTEAFF.

V and J are TRBV20-1 and TRBJ2-4, with D perhaps matching TRBD2 (6 bases). Germline-derived CDR1 and CDR2 are DFQATT and SNEGSKA (reference sequence). Trimming cost V 1 base and J 9 bases, with 13 bases left between them. The CDR3 is 13 residues long. CDR3 nucleotides: TGCAGTGCTAGAGTACCCGGGGGTGGCATTCAGTACTTC. It encodes CSARVPGGGIQYF.

The chain uses TRBV28 and TRBJ2-5; 9 positions match TRBD2. The V gene's germline CDR1 is MDHEN and CDR2 SYDVKM. V dropped 0 bases and J dropped 1; count of bases not matched to a gene: 6. The CDR3 covers 17 residues. CDR3 residues: CASSLWGSGGLQETQYF. The CDR3 region has the DNA TGTGCCAGCAGTTTATGGGGTAGCGGGGGCCTCCAAGAGACCCAGTACTTC.

This rearrangement joins TRBV30 to TRBJ2-5; D possibly corresponds to TRBD1 (7 bases). V was pared by 5 bases and J by 8 bases, with 15 bases between. The CDR3 has 12 amino acids. Germline V gene sequence: CDR1 GTSNPN, CDR2 SVGIG (reference sequence). The CDR3 loop reads CAWGGTVRTQYF. The CDR3 nucleotides are TGTGCCTGGGGAGGGACAGTTAGAACCCAGTACTTC.

The rearrangement links TRBV12-3 or TRBV12-4 to TRBJ1-1; D remains ambiguous. The CDR3 covers 15 residues. The germline V and J ends were trimmed by 4 bases and 4 bases, with 16 bases remaining between them. CDR3 in DNA: TGTGCCAGCAGTTCCGGTCCGGGCTGGGGCACTGAAGCTTTCTTT. Translation gives CASSSGPGWGTEAFF.

This chain connects TRBV6-5 to TRBJ2-1, with D perhaps TRBD1 (5 bases). Germline V gives CDR1 MNHEY, CDR2 SVGAGI. The CDR3 is 15 residues long. Trimming left V 6 bases short and J 0 bases short, with 12 bases between. The CDR3 DNA reads as TGTGCCAGCAGCACCTCAAGGGGCTCCTACAATGAGCAGTTCTTC. Amino acid sequence: CASSTSRGSYNEQFF.

The chain links TRBV29-1 to TRBJ2-7; 8 bases are shared with TRBD1. Germline CDR1 is SQVTM and CDR2 is ANQGSEA. The CDR3 is 13 residues long. V dropped 5 bases and J dropped 1; count of bases not matched to a gene: 4. CDR3: CSVMTGVSYEQYF. The DNA for the CDR3 is TGCAGCGTTATGACAGGGGTTTCCTACGAGCAGTACTTC.

This chain connects TRBV30 to TRBJ1-6; TRBD1 might be the D (5 bases). The CDR3 has 14 residues. The germline V gene has CDR1 GTSNPN and CDR2 SVGIG (reference sequence). Between the trimmed V and J ends, which lost 3 bases and 7 bases, there was a span of 13 bases. CDR3 amino acids: CAWSAKTVNSPLHF. CDR3 nucleotides: TGTGCCTGGAGCGCTAAGACAGTGAATTCACCCCTCCACTTT.

The chain employs TRBV11-3 and TRBJ2-2, with D unclear. This CDR3 is 14 amino acids long. Germline assignment: CDR1 SGHNT and CDR2 YENEEA. Trimming took 5 bases from V and 5 from J, leaving 12 bases between them. The chain's CDR3 is CASSLKQWTGELFF. The CDR3 nucleotides read TGTGCCAGCAGCCTCAAACAATGGACCGGGGAGCTGTTTTTT.

The chain recombines TRBV6-5 with TRBJ2-5; a weak D match, TRBD2 (6 bases). Germline V gene data show CDR1 as MNHEY and CDR2 as SVGAGI. V lost 8 bases, J lost 5 bases, and 15 bases lay in between. CDR3 length: 13 residues. CDR3 sequence reads: CASCSGLLETQYF. CDR3 nucleotide sequence: TGTGCCAGCTGCAGCGGGCTTTTGGAGACCCAGTACTTC.

This sequence joins TRBV19 and TRBJ1-5; possibly TRBD1 for D (6 bases). Germline lookup yields CDR1 LNHDA and CDR2 SQIVND (reference sequence). The CDR3 extends over 15 amino acids. The V gene lost 8 bases and the J gene lost 0 bases, with 14 bases spanning the gap. As DNA, the CDR3 is TGTGCCAGTCGGATAGGGGGGTATAGCAATCAGCCCCAGCATTTT. This codes for CASRIGGYSNQPQHF.

The rearrangement joins TRBV5-1 to TRBJ2-1; 8 nucleotides match TRBD1. V shed 4 bases and J 0 bases; nucleotides not matched to a gene: 3. The CDR3 covers 15 residues. Germline lookup yields CDR1 SGHRS and CDR2 YFSETQ. CDR3 loop: CASSDTGGSYNEQFF. The DNA for the CDR3 is TGCGCCAGCAGCGACACAGGGGGCTCCTACAATGAGCAGTTCTTC.

The chain employs TRBV29-1 and TRBJ1-2; D gene uncertain. The ends were cut back, 3 bases at V and 6 bases at J, with 14 bases in the middle. The CDR3 runs to 13 residues. Germline loops: CDR1 SQVTM, CDR2 ANQGSEA. CDR3 in DNA: TGCAGCGTTGAGGGTGCGGGAATCGATGGCTACACCTTC. This translates into CSVEGAGIDGYTF.

V is TRBV30 and J is TRBJ1-2; TRBD1 matches 9 bases. The CDR3 is 12 residues long. V dropped 3 bases and J dropped 6; count of bases not matched to a gene: 2. Germline V lookup: CDR1 GTSNPN, CDR2 SVGIG (reference sequence). DNA for the CDR3: TGTGCCTGGAGGGACAGGGGCAATGGCTACACCTTC. This codes for CAWRDRGNGYTF. The full variable domain, completed using reference TRBV30 and TRBJ1-2, is SQTIHQWPATLVQPVGSPLSLECTVEGTSNPNLYWYRQAAGRGLQLLFYSVGIGQISSEVPQNLSASRPQDRQFILSSKKLLLSDSGFYLCAWRDRGNGYTFGSGTRLTVV.

The chain is built from TRBV20-1 and TRBJ2-1; 8 bases line up with TRBD2. There are 16 residues in the CDR3. With V trimmed by 7 bases and J by 4 bases, 15 bases remained unmatched. The germline CDR1 and CDR2 sequences are DFQATT and SNEGSKA (reference sequence). This CDR3 reads CSVSPQAGGLYNEQFF. The CDR3 DNA is TGCAGTGTCTCCCCCCAGGCGGGGGGCCTATACAATGAGCAGTTCTTC.

This clonotype has only a few counts. DNA for the CDR3: TGTGCCACCCGTGGGACCGGGGAGCTGTTTTTT. This gives the protein CATRGTGELFF. The V call is TRBV24-1, the J call TRBJ2-2; D remains ambiguous. The germline V gene has CDR1 KGHDR and CDR2 SFDVKD. The CDR3 is 11 amino acids. V lost 9 bases, J lost 5 bases, and 6 bases lay in between.

This clonotype appeared once. This chain joins TRBV30 and TRBJ2-1, with a tentative D call TRBD2 (6 bases). Trimming left V 3 bases short and J 4 bases short, with 10 bases between. Germline CDR1 reads GTSNPN; CDR2 reads SVGIG (reference sequence). The CDR3 has 13 amino acids. The CDR3: CAWRAGRYNEQFF. In nucleotides, the CDR3 is TGTGCCTGGAGAGCCGGGAGATACAATGAGCAGTTCTTC.

The chain has TRBV15 and TRBJ1-1; no definite D call. CDR3 size: 13 residues. V was cut by 1 base and J by 3 bases, with 6 bases left in between. Germline CDR1 reads LNHNV; CDR2 reads YYDKDF (reference sequence). The CDR3 sequence: CATSRGIDTEAFF. The CDR3 DNA is TGTGCCACCAGCAGAGGCATAGACACTGAAGCTTTCTTT.

V is TRBV6-5 and J is TRBJ2-5; 14 bases map to TRBD2. Looked up from germline, CDR1 is MNHEY and CDR2 is SVGAGI. The CDR3 is 17 amino acids. The ends lost 2 bases at V and 5 bases at J; junction bases unmatched: 7. Here the CDR3 DNA reads TGTGCCAGCAGTTACGCCGGGACTAGCGGGGGACCTGAGACCCAGTACTTC. It specifies CASSYAGTSGGPETQYF.

This clonotype was detected only once. The DNA for the CDR3 is TGCAGCGTTGATAGGGGTGGAACGGGTGGTGGCTACACCTTC. Translation: CSVDRGGTGGGYTF. The rearrangement joins TRBV29-1 to TRBJ1-2, with TRBD1 as a possible D gene (5 bases). Germline V gene data show CDR1 as SQVTM and CDR2 as ANQGSEA. The CDR3 runs to 14 residues. V was trimmed by 3 bases and J by 7 bases, leaving 18 bases between them.

V is TRBV3-1 and J is TRBJ1-6; TRBD1 matches 9 bases. The CDR3 extends over 16 amino acids. Per the germline V gene, CDR1 is LGHDT and CDR2 is YNNKEL (reference sequence). The ends lost 0 bases at V and 7 bases at J; junction bases unmatched: 4. DNA of the CDR3: TGTGCCAGCAGCCAAGAGGGCGGACAGGGGAATTCACCCCTCCACTTT. Its protein is CASSQEGGQGNSPLHF.

This clonotype has only one observation. This chain's CDR3 is CASSSGGRTTHGPQHF. As DNA, the CDR3 is TGTGCCAGCAGCTCTGGAGGCAGGACTACTCATGGGCCCCAGCATTTT. V is TRBV7-2 and J is TRBJ1-5; unclear D gene. The germline CDR1 and CDR2 sequences are SGHTA and FQGNSA. This CDR3 has 16 residues. Trimming shortened V by 4 bases and J by 9 bases, and 22 bases separated the two germline ends.

The CDR3, as DNA: TGTGCCAGCAGCGTAGGAACGGGCTTGGGCGGAGATACGCAGTATTTT. It is translated as CASSVGTGLGGDTQYF. This chain joins TRBV9 and TRBJ2-3; no clear D gene. This CDR3 is 16 amino acids long. Germline V lookup: CDR1 SGDLS, CDR2 YYNGEE. V gave up 0 bases and J gave up 5 bases, with 16 bases separating them.